Sequencing of this T cell receptor (beta chain) was carried out in a study of shared clonotypes between healthy human individuals. Across the study: Each donor's CD4 naive and CD4 memory cells filled three plates apiece, CD8 naive two, and CD8 memory one. Study results and caveats: Among several donors, roughly 5% of naive CD4 clonotypes were found in common.

Remarks on this clone: Antigen unknown.

Terminally differentiated effector memory CD45RA+ cells were excluded from the naive CD8 cells, which were CD45RO-negative and positively selected for CCR7. The CDR3 covers 14 residues. Germline V gives CDR1 ENHRY, CDR2 SYGVKD. V was cut by 5 bases and J by 0 bases, with 10 bases left in between. Execution of the assay was at deep level. As originally analysed: Junction-only sequences without quality scores were provided by ImmunoSEQ, so filtering was different. Generated by immunoSEQ multiplex PCR, the TCRdb table keeps only in-frame clones and is missing some. D and trimming were read from the DNA, whereas the V and J calls and clone size are those reported in that table. The table lists roughly 1,800,000 clones, roughly 94% of them singletons.

This receptor was taken from a man aged 18 to 29 in good health. The J gene is TRBJ1-1, the V gene TRBV10-3; tentative D call: TRBD1 (6 bases). The sample comprised naive CD8+ T cells sorted from blood. The CDR3, as DNA: TGTGCCATCAGTTACAGGGCCATGAACACTGAAGCTTTCTTT. This codes for CAISYRAMNTEAFF.